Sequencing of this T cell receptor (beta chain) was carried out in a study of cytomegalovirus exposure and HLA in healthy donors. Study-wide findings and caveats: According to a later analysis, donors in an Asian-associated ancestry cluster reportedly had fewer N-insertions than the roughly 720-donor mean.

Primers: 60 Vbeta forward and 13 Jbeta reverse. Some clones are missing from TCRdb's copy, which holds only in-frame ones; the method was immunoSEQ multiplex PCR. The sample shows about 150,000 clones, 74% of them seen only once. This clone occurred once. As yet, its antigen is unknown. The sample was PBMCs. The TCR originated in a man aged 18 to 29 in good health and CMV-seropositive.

This CDR3 reads CAIGPASGGPRTTTDTQYF. For the CDR3, the DNA is TGTGCCATCGGCCCAGCTAGCGGGGGCCCTCGGACCACTACAGATACGCAGTATTTT. The J gene is TRBJ2-3, the V gene TRBV10-3, with 10 bases lining up with TRBD2. Per the germline V gene, CDR1 is ENHRY and CDR2 is SYGVKD. The ends lost 8 bases at V and 3 bases at J; junction bases unmatched: 20. The CDR3 sequence is 19 residues long.